Detailed here is one TCR beta chain. The sample is drawn from a study of blood T cell repertoires in COVID-19. CDR3 length: 16 amino acids. Germline CDR1 LGHNT, CDR2 FRNRAP. Trimming cost V 1 base and J 4 bases; bases outside gene matches: 8. Using immunoSEQ multiplex PCR, the repertoire was profiled, and TCRdb retains in-frame clones only, with some absent. The sample has some 260,000 clones; roughly 82% are singletons. Specimen: peripheral blood. The rearrangement links TRBV12-5 to TRBJ2-3; 7 nucleotides match TRBD2. This TCR derives from a woman older than 75 with active or convalescent COVID-19. In DNA form, the CDR3 reads TGTGCTAGTGGTTTGGCAGGGCCCGGGAGGTCAGATACGCAGTATTTT. This encodes CASGLAGPGRSDTQYF.